This T cell receptor beta chain was recorded in a study of blood T cell repertoires in COVID-19. TCRdb keeps only in-frame clones here, not all; method: immunoSEQ multiplex PCR. Of about 120,000 clones in the sample, around four fifths were seen once. This TCR came from a man younger than 45 with acute or convalescent COVID-19. The source material was peripheral blood.

The CDR3 loop reads CATPDLRSGEPGQETQYF. CDR3 in DNA: TGTGCCACCCCTGATTTGAGAAGTGGGGAGCCAGGTCAAGAGACCCAGTACTTC. The V and J genes are TRBV24-1 and TRBJ2-5; tentatively, D is TRBD2 (5 bases). The CDR3 runs to 18 residues. V was pared by 9 bases and J by 2 bases, with 27 bases between. Germline V gene sequence: CDR1 KGHDR, CDR2 SFDVKD.